These T cell receptor beta chains were read from a single sample in a study of OX40 agonist ivuxolimab in advanced cancers. Some clones are missing from TCRdb's copy, which holds only in-frame ones; the method was immunoSEQ multiplex PCR. The sample lists about 58,000 clones; roughly three quarters were seen once. Sample: CD4+ or CD8+ T cells sorted from blood, taken in a trial of the OX40 agonist ivuxolimab. These receptors were collected from an adult with an advanced solid tumor such as melanoma, head and neck, liver or kidney cancer. The CDR3 runs from the conserved cysteine through the conserved F or W. A D gene is named only where the DNA matches it firmly. Clone size is shown for a subset of rows, as once, few, many or a class of expanded clone.

.	.	TRBV7-2	15	TRBJ2-5	CASSSYNRNQETQYF	TGTGCCAGCAGCTCATATAACAGAAACCAAGAGACCCAGTACTTC
.	few	TRBV27	13	TRBJ2-3	CASSVTFYDTQYF	TGTGCCAGCTCAGTGACTTTTTACGATACGCAGTATTTT
.	.	TRBV5-4	14	TRBJ1-1	CASSKGGSNTEAFF	TGTGCCAGCAGCAAGGGCGGCTCGAACACTGAAGCTTTCTTT
.	once	TRBV6-5	15	TRBJ1-4	CASMVSWGNNEKLFF	TGTGCCAGCATGGTCTCCTGGGGAAACAATGAAAAACTGTTTTTT
.	.	TRBV6-1	17	TRBJ1-5	CASSEKAFGVSGQPQHF	TGTGCCAGCAGTGAAAAAGCGTTCGGGGTTTCGGGTCAGCCCCAGCATTTT
.	.	TRBV19	12	TRBJ1-2	CASSRQEYGYTF	TGTGCCAGTAGCAGACAGGAGTATGGCTACACCTTC
TRBD1	.	TRBV19	14	TRBJ1-2	CASSITGGGYGYTF	TGTGCCAGTAGTATCACAGGGGGCGGCTATGGCTACACCTTC
TRBD2	.	TRBV5-4	16	TRBJ2-7	CASSKMASGRAYEQYF	TGTGCCAGCAGTAAAATGGCTAGCGGGAGGGCCTACGAGCAGTACTTC
TRBD2	.	TRBV5-5	14	TRBJ2-7	CASILAGANSEQYF	TGTGCCAGCATCCTAGCGGGAGCCAATTCCGAGCAGTACTTC
.	.	TRBV2	12	TRBJ2-3	CASSERPYTQYF	TGTGCCAGCAGTGAACGGCCTTATACGCAGTATTTT
.	.	TRBV6-5	14	TRBJ1-1	CASSFLQADTEAFF	TGTGCCAGCAGTTTCCTCCAGGCGGACACTGAAGCTTTCTTT
.	.	TRBV7-9	16	TRBJ1-2	CASSPRSGATRYGYTF	TGTGCCAGCAGCCCTCGTTCAGGGGCAACCAGATATGGCTACACCTTC
.	.	TRBV30	16	TRBJ2-3	CAWSVGSGGATDTQYF	TGTGCCTGGAGTGTGGGGAGTGGGGGGGCCACAGATACGCAGTATTTT
.	few	TRBV29-1	10	TRBJ1-1	CSVSWEEAFF	TGCAGCGTGTCCTGGGAGGAGGCTTTCTTT
.	.	TRBV5-1	15	TRBJ1-3	CASSFYGNMGNTIYF	TGCGCCAGCAGCTTCTATGGAAATATGGGAAACACCATATATTTT
.	.	TRBV5-1	15	TRBJ1-5	CASSLEGQLNQPQHF	TGCGCCAGCAGCTTGGAAGGACAGCTCAATCAGCCCCAGCATTTT
.	.	TRBV6-5	11	TRBJ2-1	CASNSRGEQFF	TGTGCCAGCAATTCCCGCGGTGAGCAGTTCTTC
.	.	TRBV5-4	14	TRBJ1-1	CASSLGRGRTEAFF	TGTGCCAGCAGCTTGGGACGTGGGCGCACTGAAGCTTTCTTT
.	.	TRBV7-9	14	TRBJ1-1	CASSFDSANTEAFF	TGTGCCAGCAGCTTTGACAGCGCGAACACTGAAGCTTTCTTT
.	.	TRBV19	12	TRBJ1-2	CVTRGRNYGYTF	TGTGTCACCCGGGGCAGAAACTATGGCTACACCTTC
TRBD1	.	TRBV10-3	15	TRBJ2-3	CAISVSPDRGDTQYF	TGTGCCATCAGTGTTTCCCCCGACAGGGGAGATACGCAGTATTTT
.	.	TRBV6-5	14	TRBJ2-7	CASSSVYEVYEQYF	TGTGCCAGCAGTTCAGTCTACGAGGTATACGAGCAGTACTTC
TRBD1	.	TRBV19	18	TRBJ1-4	CASSSRHRGRNPNEKLFF	TGTGCCAGTAGTTCCAGACATAGGGGGCGTAACCCTAATGAAAAACTGTTTTTT
.	.	TRBV5-8	15	TRBJ1-5	CASSLGVYSNQPQHF	TGTGCCAGCAGCTTAGGCGTTTATAGCAATCAGCCCCAGCATTTT
.	.	TRBV6-1	13	TRBJ1-4	CASDRQGFEKLFF	TGTGCCTCAGACCGGCAGGGTTTCGAAAAACTGTTTTTT
TRBD1	.	TRBV7-3	16	TRBJ2-5	CASSPNGQGGPETQYF	TGTGCCAGCAGCCCAAACGGACAGGGGGGGCCGGAGACCCAGTACTTC
.	once	TRBV7-8	13	TRBJ2-2	CASSLIATGELFF	TGTGCCAGCAGCCTAATAGCCACCGGGGAGCTGTTTTTT
.	few	TRBV6-4	14	TRBJ2-1	CATSLTGSYNEQFF	TGTGCCACCTCCCTAACGGGCTCCTACAATGAGCAGTTCTTC
.	.	TRBV11-2	14	TRBJ2-7	CASSPLAGRGSGYF	TGTGCCAGCAGCCCCCTGGCGGGTAGGGGTTCAGGGTACTTC